This T cell receptor beta chain was sequenced in a study of spatial heterogeneity in lung cancer. Unmatched junction bases numbered 10, after V lost 4 bases and J lost 1 base. Germline V CDR1 and CDR2: MNHEY, SMNVEV (reference sequence). CDR3 length equals 17 residues. Time point defined: sample taken at primary tumor resection. Unsorted whole RNA of tumor, nontumor lung or frozen PBMC was sequenced. The approximately 72 donors had untreated early-stage non-small cell lung cancer. TCRdb re-derived calls from the 5' RACE reads in MiXCR, one entry per CDR3 protein. The profile shows 30,000 or so distinct CDR3 sequences, about 8.8% of them singletons. General study results and limits: Ubiquitous expanded tumor TCRs showed up in blood more at resection than follow-up.

Regarding this clonotype: Its antigen is unidentified.

The V and J genes are TRBV27 and TRBJ1-5; TRBD1 matches 7 bases. The sequences come from PBMCs, collected at surgery. This TCR came from a female donor with early-stage non-small cell lung cancer. The CDR3, as DNA: TGTGCCAGCAGTTCCTTCCCGACAGGGAGAAGCAATCAGCCCCAGCATTTT. It specifies CASSSFPTGRSNQPQHF.